This TCR beta chain was identified in a study of CD8+ T cells in alopecia areata. As for the study in general: A 6-month period off drug followed tofacitinib, which lasted 6 to 18 months.

Treatment meaning: oral pan-JAK inhibitor, 5-10 mg twice daily. CDR3 length: 13 amino acids. From germline, CDR1 is SGHRS and CDR2 YFSETQ. Trimming stripped 0 bases from V and 6 bases from J, with 7 bases between. As to this clone: Its antigen is not identified.

Study conclusions and caveats: Among the top 100, expanded CD8+ clones, as well as scalp clonality, were significantly decreased by tofacitinib. With just one nonresponder, it is still uncertain whether baseline CD8+ expansion relates to response. On tofacitinib, scalp and blood still held many of the expanded lesional clones.

RNA was extracted and reverse transcribed into cDNA as the sequencing template. Method: immunoSEQ multiplex PCR; TCRdb's copy keeps in-frame clones and lacks some. The data show 100,000 to 130,000 clones, around 83% seen once. The chain employs TRBV5-1 and TRBJ2-1; the D is unclear. This TCR derives from a human donor with alopecia areata. Specimen: CD8+ T cells sorted from blood, collected at week 24, from a patient treated with tofacitinib. Here the CDR3 reads CASSLGQTNEQFF. CDR3 DNA sequence: TGCGCCAGCAGCTTGGGGCAGACCAATGAGCAGTTCTTC.